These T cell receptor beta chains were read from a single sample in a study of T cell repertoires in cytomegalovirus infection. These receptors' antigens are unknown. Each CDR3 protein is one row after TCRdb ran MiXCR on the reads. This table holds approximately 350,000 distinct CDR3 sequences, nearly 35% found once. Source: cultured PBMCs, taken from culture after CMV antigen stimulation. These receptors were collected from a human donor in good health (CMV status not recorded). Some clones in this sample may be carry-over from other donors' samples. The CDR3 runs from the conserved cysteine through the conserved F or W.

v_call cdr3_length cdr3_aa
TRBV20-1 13 CSAYRDGNNEQFF
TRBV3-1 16 CASSQAGAGGNQPQHF
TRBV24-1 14 CATSGSAGANVLTF
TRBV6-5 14 CASSHVQGLYGYTF
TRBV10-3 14 CAISGLAGENEQFF
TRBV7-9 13 CASLGPNPYGYTF
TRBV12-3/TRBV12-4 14 CASREPGMNYGYTF
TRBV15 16 CATSRGRGATNEKLFF
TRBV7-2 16 CASSFTSTSSYNEQFF
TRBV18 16 CASSPLDFGGIYGYTF
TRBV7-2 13 CASSLVGDTEAFF
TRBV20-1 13 CSASILVGNEQFF
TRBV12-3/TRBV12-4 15 CASSSGNSPYNEQFF
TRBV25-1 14 CASRGLAYFNEQFF
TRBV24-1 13 CATRGRLYNEQFF
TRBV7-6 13 CASSPPGLYGYTF
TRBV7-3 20 CASSLNAPTSRDNLWNEQFF
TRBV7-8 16 CASSPRGGSSGNTIYF
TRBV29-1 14 CSVEGQGSTDTQYF
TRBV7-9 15 CASNRLARDIHGYTF
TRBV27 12 CASSPPVGEQFF
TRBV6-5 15 CASSTPQGASYGYTF